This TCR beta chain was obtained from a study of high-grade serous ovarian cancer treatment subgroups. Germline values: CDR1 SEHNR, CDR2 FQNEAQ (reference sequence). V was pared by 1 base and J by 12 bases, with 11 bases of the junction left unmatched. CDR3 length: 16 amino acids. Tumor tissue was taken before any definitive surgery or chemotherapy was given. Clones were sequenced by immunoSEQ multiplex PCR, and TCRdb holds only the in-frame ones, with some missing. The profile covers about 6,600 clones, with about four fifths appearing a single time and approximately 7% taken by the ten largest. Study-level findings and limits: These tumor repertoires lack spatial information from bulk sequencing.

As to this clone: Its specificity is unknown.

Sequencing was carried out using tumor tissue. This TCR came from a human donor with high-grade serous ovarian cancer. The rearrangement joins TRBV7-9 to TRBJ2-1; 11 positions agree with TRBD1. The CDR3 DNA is TGTGCCAGCAGCTTAGACCGGGACAGGGGGGGGTTCGGGCAGTTCTTC. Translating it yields CASSLDRDRGGFGQFF.